This TCR beta chain was profiled in a study of blood T cell repertoires in COVID-19. About the research overall: Spain, Italy and the United States supplied samples that represented acute and convalescent COVID-19. Sources were T cells, B-cell-depleted T cells, or PBMCs; the material itself was cDNA or gDNA.

The length of the CDR3 is 13 residues. The V end lost 5 bases, the J end lost 5 bases, and 10 bases lay between the germline ends. Germline V gives CDR1 SGHRS, CDR2 YFSETQ. Under the authors' procedure: The assay estimated nucleated cells by amplifying reference gene primers. The method was immunoSEQ multiplex PCR; TCRdb's version includes in-frame clones alone and lacks a portion of them. Clone size and the V and J calls come from that table; the DNA yielded D and trimming. The sample holds about 71,000 clones, roughly 89% seen once. The chain carries TRBV5-1 and TRBJ1-4, with TRBD1 as a possible D gene (6 bases). Source material: peripheral blood. This receptor was identified in a man aged 45-65 years with active COVID-19. Here the CDR3 reads CASRDSENEKLFF. For the CDR3, the DNA is TGCGCCAGCAGGGACAGCGAGAATGAAAAACTGTTTTTT.